Listed here are 22 T cell receptor beta chains from one sample, sequenced in a study of T cells in Graves' hyperthyroidism and ophthalmopathy. Authors of the study amplified TCR beta CDR3 regions from RNA transcripts. HTBI primers were the set used in a first-round RT-PCR of the TCR CDR3. TCRdb itself ran the multiplex PCR reads through MiXCR, one entry per CDR3 protein. The sample yields approximately 370,000 distinct CDR3 sequences, about a sixth seen once. Sequencing was performed on blood. These receptors originate from a woman in her twenties or thirties with Graves' hyperthyroidism that later progressed to Graves' ophthalmopathy.

The sample holds a few counts of this clonotype. J is TRBJ2-7 and V is TRBV28; TRBD1 matches 7 bases. Trimming removed 5 bases from V and 2 bases from J; junction bases left unmatched: 3. The CDR3 runs to 13 residues. The germline V gene encodes CDR1 MDHEN and CDR2 SYDVKM. The CDR3 protein is CASSGTDTYEQYF. The CDR3 coding sequence is TGTGCCAGCAGTGGGACAGATACCTACGAGCAGTACTTC.

In this sample, this clonotype turned up many times. This rearrangement joins TRBV2 to TRBJ1-4; no definite D call. The CDR3 spans 16 residues. V lost 7 bases and J lost 4, with 19 bases in between. Looked up from germline, CDR1 is SNHLY and CDR2 is FYNNEI. The CDR3 region is CASTEGSGWNNEKLFF. In DNA, the CDR3 is TGTGCCAGCACTGAGGGCAGTGGTTGGAATAATGAAAAACTGTTTTTT.

V usage is TRBV20-1 and J usage is TRBJ1-1, with 7 bases identical to TRBD1. V trimming: 0 bases; J trimming: 0 bases; junction bases outside the gene matches: 10. The germline CDR1 and CDR2 sequences are DFQATT and SNEGSKA (reference sequence). CDR3 length equals 17 residues. Here the CDR3 reads CSARDLEGGLMNTEAFF. CDR3 DNA: TGCAGTGCTAGAGATCTCGAAGGGGGCTTAATGAACACTGAAGCTTTCTTT.

The chain uses TRBV12-3 or TRBV12-4 and TRBJ2-3; D perhaps matches TRBD2 (5 bases). The CDR3 covers 15 residues. Trimming pared 3 bases from V and 0 bases from J, leaving 10 bases between. In DNA form, the CDR3 reads TGTGCCAGCAGTTTTTTAGCGCCCAGCACAGATACGCAGTATTTT. Amino acids: CASSFLAPSTDTQYF.

This clonotype came up a few times. CDR3 bases: TGTGCCTGGAGTGTTGGTAGGGGGGGCTACGAGCAGTACTTC. This encodes CAWSVGRGGYEQYF. The genes are TRBV30 and TRBJ2-7, with a tentative D call TRBD2 (7 bases). Germline CDR1 reads GTSNPN; CDR2 reads SVGIG (reference sequence). The CDR3 has 14 residues. V was cut by 0 bases and J by 3 bases, with 12 bases left in between.

This clonotype was found many times. The chain combines TRBV18 with TRBJ2-3; no definite D call. The germline V gene encodes CDR1 KGHSH and CDR2 LQKENI. The CDR3 contains 13 residues. V lost 5 bases and J lost 5, with 11 bases in between. CDR3 sequence reads: CASSSRLLDTQYF. The DNA of the CDR3 is TGTGCCAGCTCATCCCGACTGTTAGATACGCAGTATTTT.

This clonotype was picked up many times. The genes are TRBV24-1 and TRBJ2-5, with a possible D match to TRBD2 (5 bases). Germline lookup yields CDR1 KGHDR and CDR2 SFDVKD. This CDR3 contains 14 residues. With 4 bases removed from V and 3 bases from J, the gap between germline ends came to 11 bases. CDR3 residues: CATSEGGQKETQYF. CDR3 DNA sequence: TGTGCCACCAGTGAGGGCGGGCAAAAAGAGACCCAGTACTTC.

This clonotype was seen a few times. V is TRBV11-2 and J is TRBJ2-7; 8 positions match TRBD2. The V gene's germline CDR1 is SGHAT and CDR2 FQNNGV. J lost 6 bases, V lost 6 bases, and 10 bases had no gene match. This CDR3 spans 14 amino acids. CDR3 protein: CASSPRGLGLEQYF. Here the CDR3 DNA reads TGTGCCAGCAGTCCCCGGGGACTAGGTCTCGAGCAGTACTTC.

The genes are TRBV11-2 and TRBJ1-5, with a possible D match to TRBD1 (6 bases). With 0 bases removed from V and 6 bases from J, the gap between germline ends came to 9 bases. The CDR3 runs 14 residues. Germline lookup yields CDR1 SGHAT and CDR2 FQNNGV. For the CDR3, the DNA is TGTGCCAGCAGCTTAGAGAGGGGGATTCAGCCCCAGCATTTT. Protein sequence: CASSLERGIQPQHF.

This clonotype has a count of ten or more. The chain employs TRBV2 and TRBJ1-2, with TRBD1 matching 8 bases. V shed 7 bases, J shed 3 bases, and the junction held 7 bases outside the gene matches. This CDR3 comprises 14 residues. CDR1 is SNHLY and CDR2 is FYNNEI in the germline V gene. The CDR3 here is CASKDRVYDYGYTF. The CDR3 DNA reads as TGTGCCAGCAAGGACAGGGTTTATGACTATGGCTACACCTTC.

This clonotype has just a few counts. V gene TRBV11-2 combines with J gene TRBJ2-2, with TRBD2 matching over 11 bases. The CDR3 spans 17 residues. Germline trimming cut 2 bases from V and 8 bases from J; bases unmatched to any gene: 10. Per germline, CDR1 SGHAT and CDR2 FQNNGV. CDR3 nucleotide sequence: TGTGCCAGCAGCTTATCTCAACTAGCGGGAGTCGGGGGGGAGCTGTTTTTT. Residues: CASSLSQLAGVGGELFF. Drawing the rest from reference TRBV11-2 and TRBJ2-2, the complete variable domain is EAGVAQSPRYKIIEKRQSVAFWCNPISGHATLYWYQQILGQGPKLLIQFQNNGVVDDSQLPKDRFSAERLKGVDSTLKIQPAKLEDSAVYLCASSLSQLAGVGGELFFGEGSRLTVL.

This clonotype occurred many times. The chain carries TRBV7-2 and TRBJ1-6; TRBD1 agrees at 7 bases. V shed 4 bases, J shed 9 bases, and the junction held 9 bases outside the gene matches. This CDR3 is 15 amino acids long. The germline V gene encodes CDR1 SGHTA and CDR2 FQGNSA. In DNA, the CDR3 is TGTGCCAGCAGCTCAACGACAGGGCCGGGTTCACCCCTCCACTTT. Translation: CASSSTTGPGSPLHF. The full variable domain, completed using reference TRBV7-2 and TRBJ1-6, is GAGVSQSPSNKVTEKGKDVELRCDPISGHTALYWYRQSLGQGLEFLIYFQGNSAPDKSGLPSDRFSAERTGGSVSTLTIQRTQQEDSAVYLCASSSTTGPGSPLHFGNGTRLTVT.

The gene calls are TRBV20-1 and TRBJ2-7, with 8 bases lining up with TRBD2. The CDR3 extends over 12 amino acids. Germline lookup yields CDR1 DFQATT and CDR2 SNEGSKA (reference sequence). Written as DNA, the CDR3 is TGCAGCCCGGGGGGGAGCCTCTACGAGCAGTACTTC. It codes for CSPGGSLYEQYF.

This clonotype was seen at least ten times. The chain joins TRBV6-1 to TRBJ1-2; D might be TRBD1 (6 bases). CDR1 is MNHNS and CDR2 is SASEGT in the germline V gene. The CDR3 is made up of 16 amino acids. V lost 0 bases to trimming and J lost 6 bases, with 17 bases between them. This chain's CDR3 is CASSEAPEGDPNGYTF. The CDR3 nucleotides are TGTGCCAGCAGTGAAGCGCCCGAGGGGGATCCTAATGGCTACACCTTC.

This clonotype showed up many times. The V gene is TRBV15, the J gene TRBJ2-7, with a possible D match to TRBD1 (5 bases). The germline V gene encodes CDR1 LNHNV and CDR2 YYDKDF (reference sequence). V was clipped by 0 bases and J by 9 bases, with 12 bases between them. This CDR3 spans 13 amino acids. The CDR3 sequence is CATSRDNQGGQYF. The CDR3 bases are TGTGCCACCAGCAGAGATAATCAGGGCGGGCAGTACTTC.

This clonotype was detected ten times or more. This chain links TRBV12-3 or TRBV12-4 with TRBJ1-2; D is unclear. The CDR3 has 14 amino acids. The V and J ends lost 1 base and 2 bases respectively, with 8 bases between them. The CDR3 bases are TGTGCCAGCAGTTTAGGCAGAATCAACTATGGCTACACCTTC. Protein product: CASSLGRINYGYTF.

This clonotype has only one observation. A much larger clone differs by one base, so this may be a read error. The chain has TRBV27 and TRBJ2-5; a weak D match, TRBD1 (5 bases). From germline, CDR1 is MNHEY and CDR2 SMNVEV (reference sequence). The length of the CDR3 is 10 residues. The CDR3 protein is CASGQEIQYF. CDR3 nucleotide sequence: TGTGCCAGCGGACAAGAGATCCAGTACTTC.

The V and J genes are TRBV3-1 and TRBJ2-3; possible D gene TRBD1, 8 bases. CDR1 and CDR2 from the germline V gene are LGHDT and YNNKEL (reference sequence). The length of the CDR3 is 17 residues. The V end was cut by 10 bases, the J end by 2 bases, with 25 bases between. The CDR3, as DNA: TGTGCCACGCGGGGACAGGTCGGTAGCGGGTACACAGATACGCAGTATTTT. Protein product: CATRGQVGSGYTDTQYF.

This clonotype was seen ten or more times. The rearrangement links TRBV10-2 to TRBJ1-5; 11 nucleotides align to TRBD1. The J segment lost 13 bases and the V segment lost 0 bases, leaving 11 bases of the junction unmatched. The CDR3 has 16 amino acids. Germline V gene lookup returns CDR1 WSHSY and CDR2 SAAADI. This chain's CDR3 is CASSESIWTGGSLQHF. The CDR3 DNA reads as TGCGCCAGCAGTGAGTCGATTTGGACAGGGGGCTCATTACAGCATTTT.

This clonotype was found many times. This chain joins TRBV6-1 and TRBJ2-5, with D tentatively TRBD2 (5 bases). The CDR3 loop spans 14 amino acids. The germline gives CDR1 MNHNS, CDR2 SASEGT. The V and J ends lost 5 bases and 5 bases respectively, with 15 bases between them. The CDR3 here is CASSRLAGPETQYF. DNA of the CDR3: TGTGCCAGCAGTCGACTCGCGGGTCCGGAGACCCAGTACTTC.

This sequence joins TRBV4-1 and TRBJ1-1; maybe TRBD1 (6 bases). Trimming removed 1 base from V and 4 bases from J, with 19 bases in between. The germline V gene has CDR1 MGHRA and CDR2 YSYEKL. CDR3 length: 17 amino acids. The CDR3 loop is CASSQVGGQGTPTEAFF. The CDR3 DNA reads as TGCGCCAGCAGCCAAGTTGGAGGGCAGGGGACCCCCACTGAAGCTTTCTTT.

In this sample, this clonotype turned up many times. The CDR3 is CATSSPEPGHTDTQYF. In DNA, the CDR3 is TGTGCCACCAGTAGCCCCGAACCGGGTCACACAGATACGCAGTATTTT. The V and J genes are TRBV24-1 and TRBJ2-3; no firm D call. The CDR3 extends over 16 amino acids. CDR1 is KGHDR, CDR2 SFDVKD, per germline. The V end was cut by 6 bases, the J end by 2 bases, with 17 bases between.